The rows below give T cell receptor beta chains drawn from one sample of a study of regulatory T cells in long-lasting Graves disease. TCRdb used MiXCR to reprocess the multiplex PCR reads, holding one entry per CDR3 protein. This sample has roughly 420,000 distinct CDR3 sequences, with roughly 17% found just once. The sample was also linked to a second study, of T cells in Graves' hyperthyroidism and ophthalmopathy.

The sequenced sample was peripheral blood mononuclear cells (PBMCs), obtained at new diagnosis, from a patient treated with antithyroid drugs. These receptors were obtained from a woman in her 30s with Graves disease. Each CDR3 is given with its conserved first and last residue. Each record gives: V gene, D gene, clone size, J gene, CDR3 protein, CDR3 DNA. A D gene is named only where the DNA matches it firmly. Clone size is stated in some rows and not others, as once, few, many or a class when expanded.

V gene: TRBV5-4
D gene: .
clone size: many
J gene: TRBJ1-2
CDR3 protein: CASSIGTDQGGGYTF
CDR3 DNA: TGTGCCAGCAGCATAGGGACGGATCAAGGGGGTGGCTACACCTTC

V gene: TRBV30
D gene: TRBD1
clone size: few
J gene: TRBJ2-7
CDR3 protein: CAWSPTGGGYEQYF
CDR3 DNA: TGTGCCTGGAGTCCCACAGGGGGCGGCTACGAGCAGTACTTC

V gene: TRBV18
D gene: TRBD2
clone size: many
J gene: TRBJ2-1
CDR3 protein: CASSLGTSGRGQFF
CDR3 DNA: TGTGCCAGCTCACTAGGGACTAGCGGGAGGGGCCAGTTCTTC

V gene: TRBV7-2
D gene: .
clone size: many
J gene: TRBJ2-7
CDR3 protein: CASSTNAGQNYEQYF
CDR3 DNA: TGTGCCAGCAGCACGAACGCGGGACAGAACTACGAGCAGTACTTC

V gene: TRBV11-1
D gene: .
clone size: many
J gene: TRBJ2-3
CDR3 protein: CASSSGTLRADTQYF
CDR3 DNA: TGTGCCAGCAGCTCCGGGACACTCAGGGCAGATACGCAGTATTTT

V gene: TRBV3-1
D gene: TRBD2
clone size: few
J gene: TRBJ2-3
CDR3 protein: CASSQLVRGKGGLAGGEVTDTQYF
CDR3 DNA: TGTGCCAGCAGCCAACTTGTCAGGGGCAAGGGGGGACTAGCGGGAGGGGAAGTCACAGATACGCAGTATTTT

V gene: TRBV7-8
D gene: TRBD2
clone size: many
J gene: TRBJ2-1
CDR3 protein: CTSSSLAGVGDEQFF
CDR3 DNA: TGTACCAGCAGCTCTCTAGCGGGAGTTGGGGATGAGCAGTTCTTC

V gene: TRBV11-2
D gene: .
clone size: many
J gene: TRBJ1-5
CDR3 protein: CASSRTTDSNQPQHF
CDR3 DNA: TGTGCCAGCAGCCGCACGACGGATAGCAATCAGCCCCAGCATTTT

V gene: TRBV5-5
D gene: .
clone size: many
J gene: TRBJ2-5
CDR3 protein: CASSLVLVPAAGQETQYF
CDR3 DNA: TGTGCCAGCAGCTTGGTCTTAGTCCCGGCGGCAGGACAAGAGACCCAGTACTTC

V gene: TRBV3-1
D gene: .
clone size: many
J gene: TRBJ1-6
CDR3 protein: CASSQGRSGNSPLHF
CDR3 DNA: TGTGCCAGCAGCCAAGGGCGGTCCGGGAATTCACCCCTCCACTTT

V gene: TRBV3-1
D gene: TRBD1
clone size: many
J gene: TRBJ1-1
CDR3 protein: CASSWTGGGTEAFF
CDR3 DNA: TGTGCCAGCAGCTGGACAGGGGGAGGAACTGAAGCTTTCTTT

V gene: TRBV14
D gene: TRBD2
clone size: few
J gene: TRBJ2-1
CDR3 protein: CASSQATSGAPNEQFF
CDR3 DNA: TGTGCCAGCAGCCAAGCTACTAGCGGGGCCCCCAATGAGCAGTTCTTC

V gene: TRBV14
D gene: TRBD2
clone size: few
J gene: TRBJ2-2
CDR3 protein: CASSQGTSGRIWNTGELFF
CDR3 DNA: TGTGCCAGCAGCCAAGGGACTAGCGGGAGGATCTGGAACACCGGGGAGCTGTTTTTT

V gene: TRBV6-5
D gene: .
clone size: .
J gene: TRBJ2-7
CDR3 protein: CASSYEGLGYLGYEQYF
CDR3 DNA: TGTGCCAGCAGTTACGAAGGATTAGGATACCTGGGCTACGAGCAGTACTTC

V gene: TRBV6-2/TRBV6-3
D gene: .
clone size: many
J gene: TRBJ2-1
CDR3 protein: CASSYWAKGDSYNEQFF
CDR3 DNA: TGTGCCAGCAGTTACTGGGCAAAAGGGGATTCCTACAATGAGCAGTTCTTC

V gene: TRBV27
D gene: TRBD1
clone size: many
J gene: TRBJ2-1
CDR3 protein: CASSPHGQVQQFF
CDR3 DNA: TGTGCCAGCAGTCCCCACGGACAGGTCCAGCAGTTCTTC

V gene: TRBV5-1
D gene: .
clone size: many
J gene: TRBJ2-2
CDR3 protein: CASRSILANTGELFF
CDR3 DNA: TGCGCCAGCAGATCGATACTAGCTAACACCGGGGAGCTGTTTTTT

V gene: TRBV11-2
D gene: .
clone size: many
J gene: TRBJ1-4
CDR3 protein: CASSLSRFTATNEKLFF
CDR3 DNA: TGTGCCAGCAGCTTAAGCCGCTTCACAGCAACTAATGAAAAACTGTTTTTT

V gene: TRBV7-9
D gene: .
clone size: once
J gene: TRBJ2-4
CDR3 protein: CASSLAPGQGRDIQYF
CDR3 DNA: TGTGCCAGCAGCTTAGCGCCTGGGCAGGGGAGAGACATTCAGTACTTC

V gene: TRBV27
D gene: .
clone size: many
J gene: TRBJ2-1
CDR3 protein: CASSSTSHRVNSYNEQFF
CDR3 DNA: TGTGCCAGCAGTTCTACGTCTCACAGGGTCAACTCCTACAATGAGCAGTTCTTC

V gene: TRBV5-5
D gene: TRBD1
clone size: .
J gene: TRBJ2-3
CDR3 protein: CASRLDRGTDTQYF
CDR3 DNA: TGTGCCAGCAGATTAGACAGGGGTACAGATACGCAGTATTTT

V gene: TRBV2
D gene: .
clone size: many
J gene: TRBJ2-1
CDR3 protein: CASREDNEQFF
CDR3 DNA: TGTGCCAGCAGGGAGGACAATGAGCAGTTCTTC

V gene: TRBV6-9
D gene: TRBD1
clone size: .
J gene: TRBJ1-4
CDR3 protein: CASSYSRDSRGEKLFF
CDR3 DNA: TGTGCCAGCAGTTACTCCCGGGACAGTAGAGGTGAAAAACTGTTTTTT

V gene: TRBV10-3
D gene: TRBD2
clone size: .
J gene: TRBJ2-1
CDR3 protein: CAISGTSGEQFF
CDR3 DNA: TGTGCCATCAGCGGGACTAGCGGAGAGCAGTTCTTC

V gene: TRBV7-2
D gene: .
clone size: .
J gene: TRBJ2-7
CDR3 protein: CASSPHGGPLYEQYF
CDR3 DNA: TGTGCCAGCAGCCCACATGGGGGACCCTTGTACGAGCAGTACTTC

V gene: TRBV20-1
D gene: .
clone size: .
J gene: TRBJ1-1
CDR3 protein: CSARHATLQGGEAFF
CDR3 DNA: TGCAGTGCTAGGCATGCCACCCTACAGGGTGGTGAAGCTTTCTTT

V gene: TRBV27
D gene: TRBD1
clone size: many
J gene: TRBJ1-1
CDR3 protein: CASNVTGTVQPGANTEAFF
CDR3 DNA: TGTGCCAGTAACGTTACCGGGACAGTGCAACCTGGGGCGAACACTGAAGCTTTCTTT

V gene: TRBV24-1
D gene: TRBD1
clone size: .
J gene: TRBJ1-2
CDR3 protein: CATSDPARDSHTMGGYTF
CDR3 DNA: TGTGCCACCAGTGATCCAGCCCGGGACAGTCATACTATGGGGGGCTACACCTTC